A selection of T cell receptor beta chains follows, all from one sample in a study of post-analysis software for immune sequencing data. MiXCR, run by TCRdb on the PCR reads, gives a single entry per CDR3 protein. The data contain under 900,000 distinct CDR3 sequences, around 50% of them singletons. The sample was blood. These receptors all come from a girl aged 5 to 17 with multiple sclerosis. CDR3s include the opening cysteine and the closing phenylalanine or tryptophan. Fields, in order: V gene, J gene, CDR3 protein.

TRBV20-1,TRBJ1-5,CSARGGGGQPQHF
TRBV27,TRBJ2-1,CASSEPGRRQEQFF
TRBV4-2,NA,CASSQGETGEYEQYF
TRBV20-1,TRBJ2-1,CSASGLAGGNNEQFF
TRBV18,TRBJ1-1,CASSPQLSGTEAFF
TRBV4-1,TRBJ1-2,CASSQEEDRGWYGYTF
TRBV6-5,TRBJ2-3,CASSLPSSGGATQYF
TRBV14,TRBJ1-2,CASSLPHRNGYTF
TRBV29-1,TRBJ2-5,CSHRGVRETQYF
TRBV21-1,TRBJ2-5,CASSNGTSGRKETQYF
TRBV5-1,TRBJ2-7,CASSLWTSGTTRYEQYF
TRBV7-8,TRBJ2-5,CASSPRRFRGTGQETQYF
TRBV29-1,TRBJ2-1,CSVHGRQSYNEQFF
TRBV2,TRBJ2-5,CASSGDSLETQYF
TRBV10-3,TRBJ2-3,CAISRAGLQTTDTQYF
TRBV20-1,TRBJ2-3,CSARNLAGGRPDTQYF
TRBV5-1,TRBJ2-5,CASSEGLSKETQYF
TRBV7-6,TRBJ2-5,CASSLPPDTSGAKETQYF
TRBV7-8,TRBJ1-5,CASSLGLTGAADQPQHF
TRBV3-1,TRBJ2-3,CASSVQGALDTQYF
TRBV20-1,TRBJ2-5,CSARVPGRGETQYF
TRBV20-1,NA,CSATRTSGRKETQYF
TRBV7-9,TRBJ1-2,CASSLEPGAAYGYTF
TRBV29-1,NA,CSVEASRSYNEQYF
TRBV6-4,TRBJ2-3,CASSVSGLSTDTQYF
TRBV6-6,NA,CASRTARDREYEQYF
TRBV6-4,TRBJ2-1,CASARGGGYNEQFF
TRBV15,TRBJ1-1,CATRGGGWTEAFF